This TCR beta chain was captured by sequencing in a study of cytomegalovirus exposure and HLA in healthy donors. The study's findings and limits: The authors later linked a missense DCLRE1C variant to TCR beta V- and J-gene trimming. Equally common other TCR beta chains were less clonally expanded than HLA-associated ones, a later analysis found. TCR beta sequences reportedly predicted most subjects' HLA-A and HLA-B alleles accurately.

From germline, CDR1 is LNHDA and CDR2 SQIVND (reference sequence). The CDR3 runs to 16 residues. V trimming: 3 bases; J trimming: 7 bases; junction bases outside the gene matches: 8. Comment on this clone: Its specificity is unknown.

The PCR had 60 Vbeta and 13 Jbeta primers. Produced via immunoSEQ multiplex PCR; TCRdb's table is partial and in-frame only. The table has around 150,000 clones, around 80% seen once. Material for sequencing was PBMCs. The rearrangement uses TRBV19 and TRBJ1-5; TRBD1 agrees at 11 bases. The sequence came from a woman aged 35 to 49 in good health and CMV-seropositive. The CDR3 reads CASSIPGQGARQPQHF. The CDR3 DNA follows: TGTGCCAGTAGTATCCCAGGACAGGGGGCGCGGCAGCCCCAGCATTTT.